A single sample is the source of the 6 T cell receptor beta chains below, sequenced in a study of STAT3 mutations in large granular lymphocyte leukemia. Their recognized antigens are unknown. The data were produced by immunoSEQ multiplex PCR, yet TCRdb's version contains in-frame clones alone and is incomplete. The sample lists nearly 25,000 clones; about 95% were seen once. General study points: Every T-LGLL patient had at least one immunodominant TCRbeta clonotype.

The sample consisted of peripheral blood mononuclear cells. The receptors come from a man aged 40-50 years with T-cell large granular lymphocyte leukemia. Some clones in this sample may be carry-over from other donors' samples.

The V gene is TRBV28, the J gene TRBJ2-3; D is unresolved. CDR1 and CDR2 (germline): MDHEN, SYDVKM. V was trimmed by 5 bases and J by 0 bases, leaving 9 bases between them. The CDR3 sequence is 14 residues long. CDR3 amino acids: CASSGLASTDTQYF. The CDR3 DNA reads as TGTGCCAGCAGTGGCTTGGCCAGCACAGATACGCAGTATTTT. Supplemented by reference TRBV28 and TRBJ2-3, the full variable domain reads DVKVTQSSRYLVKRTGEKVFLECVQDMDHENMFWYRQDPGLGLRLIYFSYDVKMKEKGDIPEGYSVSREKKERFSLILESASTNQTSMYLCASSGLASTDTQYFGPGTRLTVL.

V is TRBV5-1 and J is TRBJ2-1; 10 bases align to TRBD2. V gave up 7 bases and J gave up 7 bases; unmatched junction bases: 8. The CDR3 length is 14 residues. Looked up from germline, CDR1 is SGHRS and CDR2 is YFSETQ. The CDR3 sequence: CASQSGGAGNEQFF. CDR3 in DNA: TGCGCCAGCCAAAGCGGGGGGGCTGGAAATGAGCAGTTCTTC.

The V and J genes are TRBV28 and TRBJ1-6, with D perhaps matching TRBD1 (5 bases). V lost 1 base and J lost 0, with 7 bases in between. CDR3 size: 16 residues. From germline, CDR1 is MDHEN and CDR2 SYDVKM. CDR3 sequence reads: CASSLFRGSYNSPLHF. The CDR3 DNA sequence: TGTGCCAGCAGTTTATTTAGGGGCTCCTATAATTCACCCCTCCACTTT.

This sequence joins TRBV7-2 and TRBJ1-5; D ambiguous. The V and J ends lost 3 bases and 0 bases respectively, with 3 bases between them. This CDR3 contains 13 residues. The germline V gene has CDR1 SGHTA and CDR2 FQGNSA. This CDR3 is CASSFDSNQPQHF. CDR3 nucleotide sequence: TGTGCCAGCAGCTTCGATAGCAATCAGCCCCAGCATTTT.

The V gene is TRBV11-2, the J gene TRBJ2-5; TRBD1 matches 9 bases. From germline, CDR1 is SGHAT and CDR2 FQNNGV. The CDR3 covers 15 residues. The junction had 4 bases not matched to a gene; V was cut back by 1 base and J by 4 bases. The chain's CDR3 is CASSLVTGGLETQYF. CDR3 DNA: TGTGCCAGCAGCTTAGTCACAGGGGGCCTAGAGACCCAGTACTTC.

V usage is TRBV5-1 and J usage is TRBJ2-3; no firm D call. This CDR3 comprises 16 residues. Trimming took off 0 bases at V and 1 base at J, with 12 bases between the two ends. Germline V gene lookup returns CDR1 SGHRS and CDR2 YFSETQ. The CDR3 nucleotides are TGCGCCAGCAGCTTGGAAACCGCGGTGGGCACAGATACGCAGTATTTT. Amino acids: CASSLETAVGTDTQYF. The whole variable domain, remainder taken from reference TRBV5-1 and TRBJ2-3, is KAGVTQTPRYLIKTRGQQVTLSCSPISGHRSVSWYQQTPGQGLQFLFEYFSETQRNKGNFPGRFSGRQFSNSRSEMNVSTLELGDSALYLCASSLETAVGTDTQYFGPGTRLTVL.